A single sample is the source of the 20 T cell receptor beta chains below, sequenced in a study of CD8+CD57+ T cells in acquired aplastic anemia. Genomic DNA served as template for TCR beta VDJ and CDR3 profiling. TCRdb fed the reads into MiXCR, producing one record per CDR3 protein. The repertoire holds some 150,000 distinct CDR3 sequences, with roughly 54% as singletons. Patients who underwent sequencing had shown CD8+CD57+ cell expansion by flow cytometry. The material sequenced was sorted CD4+, CD8+, or CD8+CD57+ T cells (not recorded which) from PBMCs. The receptors shown here come from a human donor with aplastic anemia.

With regard to this clonotype: One end of the junction is discordant with germline, which a read error may explain. This chain links TRBV7-6 with TRBJ1-2; no clear D gene. CDR1 is SGHVS, CDR2 FNYEAQ, per germline. This CDR3 comprises 15 residues. Here the CDR3 DNA reads TGTACCAGCAGCTTAGGAAGGGTCTCTAACTATGGCTACACCTTC. Translation gives CTSSLGRVSNYGYTF. The full variable domain, its missing parts supplied by reference TRBV7-6 and TRBJ1-2, is GAGVSQSPRYKVTKRGQDVALRCDPISGHVSLYWYRQALGQGPEFLTYFNYEAQQDKSGLPNDRFSAERPEGSISTLTIQRTEQRDSAMYRCTSSLGRVSNYGYTFGSGTRLTVV.

The chain couples TRBV15 to TRBJ1-2, with D uncertain. Germline CDR1 LNHNV, CDR2 YYDKDF (reference sequence). Trimming pared 3 bases from V and 0 bases from J, leaving 14 bases between. The CDR3 covers 16 residues. CDR3 sequence (DNA): TGTGCCACCAGCAGCTTAGGCCCAATAGCTAACTATGGCTACACCTTC. Protein: CATSSLGPIANYGYTF.

Comment on this clonotype: A much larger clone lies a single base off, so this may be a read error. The rearrangement joins TRBV14 to TRBJ2-1, with 14 bases aligning to TRBD2. The CDR3 totals 18 residues. Germline V CDR1 and CDR2: SGHDN, FVKESK. The CDR3 spells CTSSPGLAGAVSYNEQFF. The CDR3 coding sequence is TGTACCAGCAGCCCGGGACTAGCGGGGGCCGTCTCCTACAATGAGCAGTTCTTC.

The chain employs TRBV12-3 or TRBV12-4 and TRBJ1-2, with D perhaps matching TRBD1 (6 bases). The germline V and J ends were trimmed by 7 bases and 7 bases, with 13 bases remaining between them. This CDR3 comprises 12 residues. The CDR3 region has the DNA TGTGCCAGCACCTCAGGGGAGGCTGGCTACACCTTC. It is translated as CASTSGEAGYTF.

In this sample, this clonotype turned up many times. The genes are TRBV7-9 and TRBJ2-7; D uncertain. V was clipped by 1 base and J by 4 bases, with 14 bases between them. This CDR3 has 15 amino acids. Per the germline V gene, CDR1 is SEHNR and CDR2 is FQNEAQ (reference sequence). This CDR3 reads CASSLEGIYGYEQYF. CDR3 nucleotide sequence: TGTGCCAGCAGCTTAGAGGGCATCTACGGGTACGAGCAGTACTTC.

This clonotype has a count of ten or more. The chain has TRBV2 and TRBJ1-1; 7 positions agree with TRBD1. Trimming took 5 bases from V and 1 from J; bases not matched to a gene: 16. Per the germline V gene, CDR1 is SNHLY and CDR2 is FYNNEI. The CDR3 totals 18 residues. In DNA, the CDR3 is TGTGCCAGCAGTTCTCCCCCGGGACAGCCGAACGGGAACACTGAAGCTTTCTTT. Amino acid sequence: CASSSPPGQPNGNTEAFF.

A word on this clonotype: At one end the junction does not follow the germline gene, possibly because of a read error. The chain couples TRBV25-1 to TRBJ2-5, with TRBD2 as a possible D gene (5 bases). This CDR3 comprises 13 residues. Germline CDR1 MGHDK, CDR2 SYGVNS. The CDR3 is CANSGQIGGTQYF. The CDR3 DNA sequence: TGTGCCAACAGTGGCCAAATTGGAGGGACCCAGTACTTC.

This clonotype was observed a few times. The chain combines TRBV11-1 with TRBJ2-1, with 13 bases matching TRBD2. Per germline, CDR1 SGHAT and CDR2 FQDESV (reference sequence). Trimming cost V 2 bases and J 7 bases; bases outside gene matches: 8. The CDR3 is 17 amino acids. CDR3 region: CASSLIRTSGGRNEQFF. The CDR3 DNA reads as TGTGCCAGCAGCTTAATTCGGACTAGCGGGGGCAGGAATGAGCAGTTCTTC.

This clonotype appeared many times. The rearrangement links TRBV20-1 to TRBJ2-2; TRBD2 might be the D (6 bases). The length of the CDR3 is 15 residues. Germline lookup yields CDR1 DFQATT and CDR2 SNEGSKA (reference sequence). Trimming took off 0 bases at V and 1 base at J, with 9 bases between the two ends. The CDR3: CSARDRDWNTGELFF. The CDR3 region has the DNA TGCAGTGCTAGAGATCGGGACTGGAACACCGGGGAGCTGTTTTTT.

This clonotype was seen at least ten times. V is TRBV24-1 and J is TRBJ2-1; 7 nucleotides match TRBD1. V gave up 2 bases and J gave up 9 bases; unmatched junction bases: 3. Germline V CDR1 and CDR2: KGHDR, SFDVKD. The CDR3 sequence is 13 residues long. The CDR3 bases are TGTGCCACCAGTGATTCACAGGGGTCTGAGCAGTTCTTC. Translation gives CATSDSQGSEQFF.

This chain connects TRBV2 to TRBJ1-2; D gene unclear. V shed 9 bases and J shed 7 bases, with 15 bases lying between them. CDR1 is SNHLY and CDR2 is FYNNEI in the germline V gene. This CDR3 spans 12 amino acids. CDR3 DNA: TGTGCCAGAGGTCTCGGGGTGGCTGGCTACACCTTC. Encoded protein: CARGLGVAGYTF.

At least ten counts were recorded for this clonotype. The chain is built from TRBV9 and TRBJ1-2; a possible D gene is TRBD1 (5 bases). Trimming removed 4 bases at V and 2 bases at J, with 9 bases between. Germline loops: CDR1 SGDLS, CDR2 YYNGEE. The CDR3 length is 13 residues. CDR3 sequence: CASSRGPNYGYTF. CDR3 nucleotide sequence: TGTGCCAGCAGCAGGGGTCCGAACTATGGCTACACCTTC.

This clonotype was counted ten times or more. V usage is TRBV5-6 and J usage is TRBJ1-4, with 7 bases matching TRBD1. CDR1 and CDR2 from the germline V gene are SGHDT and YYEEEE. The trim removed 2 bases at V and 12 bases at J, leaving 10 bases unmatched. The CDR3 runs 14 residues. The CDR3 DNA reads TGTGCCAGCAGCTTAGGGGGCAGGCTTTTTGAACTGTTTTTT. It is translated as CASSLGGRLFELFF.

This clonotype was found many times. The V and J genes are TRBV4-3 and TRBJ1-1, with a weak D call TRBD1 (5 bases). Deletions cut 0 bases from V and 1 base from J, with 12 bases between. The V gene's germline CDR1 is LGHNA and CDR2 YSLEER. CDR3 length: 16 amino acids. The chain's CDR3 is CASSQEGEGRNTEAFF. CDR3 DNA sequence: TGCGCCAGCAGCCAAGAAGGGGAGGGGAGGAACACTGAAGCTTTCTTT.

This clonotype showed up many times. The V call is TRBV3-1, the J call TRBJ2-7, with D possibly matching TRBD1 (6 bases). This CDR3 is 14 amino acids long. Germline lookup yields CDR1 LGHDT and CDR2 YNNKEL (reference sequence). With 1 base removed from V and 4 bases from J, the gap between germline ends came to 11 bases. DNA of the CDR3: TGTGCCAGCAGCCAAGCACAGGGACCTTACGAGCAGTACTTC. Amino acid sequence: CASSQAQGPYEQYF.

This clonotype was detected only a few times. The genes are TRBV10-3 and TRBJ1-2; TRBD1 matches 7 bases. Per germline, CDR1 ENHRY and CDR2 SYGVKD. The CDR3 covers 13 residues. J gave up 4 bases and V 10 bases, and 9 bases lay outside the gene matches. Here the CDR3 DNA reads TGTGCCACCTCGACAGGGTGGGGCTATGGCTACACCTTC. This sequence encodes CATSTGWGYGYTF.

The rearrangement links TRBV6-5 to TRBJ2-6; TRBD1 might be the D (5 bases). Trimming pared 2 bases from V and 0 bases from J, leaving 11 bases between. There are 17 residues in the CDR3. Germline CDR1 is MNHEY and CDR2 is SVGAGI. For the CDR3, the DNA is TGTGCCAGCAGTTACCAGGGCTCGAACTCTGGGGCCAACGTCCTGACTTTC. It is translated as CASSYQGSNSGANVLTF.

The chain links TRBV7-6 to TRBJ2-3; TRBD2 is a possible D gene (6 bases). The CDR3 sequence is 15 residues long. V was pared by 4 bases and J by 3 bases, with 14 bases between. Germline CDR1 is SGHVS and CDR2 is FNYEAQ. CDR3 bases: TGTGCCAGCAGCTACGTCGGAGGGAGAACAGATACGCAGTATTTT. Translation: CASSYVGGRTDTQYF.

This clonotype was detected ten times or more. The V gene is TRBV9, the J gene TRBJ2-3, with D perhaps matching TRBD1 or TRBD2 (6 bases each). CDR1 and CDR2 from the germline V gene are SGDLS and YYNGEE. Trimming removed 3 bases from V and 5 bases from J, with 13 bases in between. The CDR3 is 14 amino acids. The CDR3 DNA is TGTGCCAGCAGCGAACGGGGGCTCGGAGATACGCAGTATTTT. Translated: CASSERGLGDTQYF.

This clonotype was recorded many times. This rearrangement joins TRBV7-6 to TRBJ2-1, with 8 bases lining up with TRBD1. V shed 1 base, J shed 0 bases, and the junction held 14 bases outside the gene matches. Germline V gene lookup returns CDR1 SGHVS and CDR2 FNYEAQ. This CDR3 spans 20 amino acids. CDR3 residues: CASSLGVGRGQGFSYNEQFF. For the CDR3, the DNA is TGTGCCAGCAGCTTAGGGGTGGGCAGGGGGCAAGGGTTCTCCTACAATGAGCAGTTCTTC.